The rows below give T cell receptor beta chains drawn from one sample of a study of human T cells and chemical hapten exposure. TCRdb re-derived calls from the RACE reads in MiXCR, one entry per CDR3 protein. The sample records under 50,000 distinct CDR3 sequences, 7.6% being singletons. The source was whole blood, collected in connection with sensitization to the hapten diphenylcyclopropenone (DPC). The receptors were sampled from a woman aged 50 to 60 with alopecia areata. Some clones in this sample may be carry-over from other donors' samples. The CDR3 runs from the conserved cysteine through the conserved F or W. Fields, in order: J gene, V gene, D gene, clone size, CDR3 protein, CDR3 DNA. The D gene is left open where the match is weak. The size field is filled for only some rows; it gives once, few, many or a size class.

TRBJ2-3	TRBV7-9	NA	many	CASSLVGTDTQYF	TGTGCCAGCAGCTTAGTCGGCACAGATACGCAGTATTTT
TRBJ1-1	TRBV20-1	NA	NA	CSANHPGGATEAFF	TGCAGTGCTAACCACCCCGGGGGCGCCACTGAAGCTTTCTTT
TRBJ1-1	TRBV12-3/TRBV12-4	NA	NA	CASKRGDTEAFF	TGTGCCAGCAAAAGGGGAGACACTGAAGCTTTCTTT
TRBJ2-5	TRBV20-1	NA	NA	CSARLGSETQYF	TGCAGTGCTAGGCTTGGGAGCGAGACCCAGTACTTC
TRBJ2-1	TRBV19	TRBD1	many	CASSFRDRSSEQFF	TGTGCCAGTAGTTTCCGGGACAGGTCAAGTGAGCAGTTCTTC
TRBJ2-3	TRBV7-9	TRBD2	NA	CASSPGTSGRDTQYF	TGTGCCAGCAGCCCGGGGACTAGCGGAAGAGATACGCAGTATTTT
TRBJ2-3	TRBV5-1	NA	many	CASSLGGNTPSTDTQYF	TGCGCCAGCAGCTTAGGCGGCAACACTCCTAGCACAGATACGCAGTATTTT
TRBJ2-7	TRBV29-1	TRBD2	many	CSGGAGAYEQYF	TGCAGCGGCGGGGCGGGAGCCTACGAGCAGTACTTC
TRBJ1-2	TRBV29-1	NA	many	CSHPTLGRGGYTF	TGCAGCCATCCTACCCTCGGACGAGGTGGCTACACCTTC
TRBJ1-6	TRBV27	NA	many	CASSLGGTAIIDSPLHF	TGTGCCAGCAGTTTAGGGGGGACCGCGATTATCGATTCACCCCTCCACTTT
TRBJ1-1	TRBV18	NA	many	CASSPAPVWTEAFF	TGTGCCAGCTCACCCGCGCCGGTTTGGACTGAAGCTTTCTTT
TRBJ2-2	TRBV18	NA	many	CASSPLAGANTGELFF	TGTGCCAGCTCACCTCTGGCAGGGGCCAACACCGGGGAGCTGTTTTTT
TRBJ2-3	TRBV24-1	TRBD2	few	CATSGVVGGTDTQYF	TGTGCCACCTCGGGAGTGGTGGGAGGGACAGATACGCAGTATTTT
TRBJ1-5	TRBV7-3	TRBD1	NA	CASSLGQGQPQHF	TGTGCCAGCAGCCTGGGACAGGGCCAGCCCCAGCATTTT
TRBJ2-6	TRBV6-5	TRBD1	few	CATGQGSGANVLTF	TGTGCCACCGGACAGGGTTCTGGGGCCAACGTCCTGACTTTC
TRBJ1-5	TRBV5-1	NA	many	CASSLSTGSNQPQHF	TGCGCCAGCAGCTTGTCGACGGGTAGCAATCAGCCCCAGCATTTT
TRBJ1-5	TRBV20-1	NA	many	CSASVGGYSNQPQHF	TGCAGTGCTAGTGTCGGGGGGTATAGCAATCAGCCCCAGCATTTT
TRBJ2-3	TRBV3-1	TRBD2	NA	CASSQGGLAGGTDTQYF	TGTGCCAGCAGCCAAGGAGGGCTAGCGGGAGGGACAGATACGCAGTATTTT
TRBJ2-1	TRBV12-3/TRBV12-4	TRBD1	many	CASRKTGGYSNNEQFF	TGTGCCAGCAGAAAAACAGGGGGTTACTCAAACAATGAGCAGTTCTTC
TRBJ2-2	TRBV11-2	NA	NA	CASSPSPVGGELFF	TGTGCCAGCAGCCCGAGCCCTGTGGGCGGGGAGCTGTTTTTT
TRBJ1-4	TRBV7-2	NA	NA	CASSYPNEKLFF	TGTGCCAGCAGCTACCCTAATGAAAAACTGTTTTTT
TRBJ2-7	TRBV29-1	NA	few	CSVQQFSYEQYF	TGCAGCGTCCAACAGTTTTCCTACGAGCAGTACTTC
TRBJ2-3	TRBV20-1	TRBD2	NA	CSAPLGSGRVTDTQYF	TGCAGTGCTCCGCTTGGAAGCGGGAGAGTGACAGATACGCAGTATTTT
TRBJ1-1	TRBV28	NA	many	CASSFSGLNTEAFF	TGTGCCAGCAGTTTCTCAGGGCTGAACACTGAAGCTTTCTTT
TRBJ2-7	TRBV3-1	NA	many	CASSQQGPSYEQYF	TGTGCCAGCAGCCAACAGGGACCATCCTACGAGCAGTACTTC
TRBJ1-5	TRBV12-2	NA	many	CASRLAEGVSGRNQPQHF	TGTGCAAGTCGCTTAGCGGAGGGCGTCAGTGGGCGCAATCAGCCCCAGCATTTT
TRBJ2-2	TRBV5-1	TRBD2	many	CASSPEGLAAGELFF	TGCGCCAGCAGCCCAGAGGGACTAGCGGCTGGGGAGCTGTTTTTT
TRBJ2-7	TRBV5-1	NA	few	CASSLGPEQYF	TGCGCCAGCAGCTTGGGCCCCGAGCAGTACTTC
TRBJ2-3	TRBV29-1	NA	NA	CSVYLGTDTQYF	TGCAGCGTTTATTTGGGTACAGATACGCAGTATTTT
TRBJ2-1	TRBV28	NA	many	CASRRREGRQFF	TGTGCCAGCAGACGCAGGGAAGGGAGACAGTTCTTC
TRBJ1-5	TRBV7-3	NA	many	CASSLNPSQPQHF	TGTGCCAGCAGCTTAAATCCGAGCCAGCCCCAGCATTTT
TRBJ2-1	TRBV20-1	TRBD2	NA	CSAREAGEYNEQFF	TGCAGTGCTAGAGAGGCGGGAGAGTACAATGAGCAGTTCTTC
TRBJ1-5	TRBV10-2	TRBD1	many	CASKDRVSQPQHF	TGCGCCAGCAAGGACAGGGTAAGCCAGCCCCAGCATTTT
TRBJ2-7	TRBV20-1	NA	NA	CSARDLLSSYEQYF	TGCAGTGCTAGAGATCTGCTGAGCTCCTACGAGCAGTACTTC
TRBJ2-3	TRBV28	TRBD1	many	CASSLRAGTGTDTQYF	TGTGCCAGCAGTTTACGAGCCGGGACAGGGACAGATACGCAGTATTTT
TRBJ2-3	TRBV15	TRBD2	many	CATSRGGGRLADTQYF	TGTGCCACCAGCAGAGGTGGCGGGAGATTAGCAGATACGCAGTATTTT
TRBJ2-5	TRBV18	TRBD2	many	CASSPGTSGSTQETQYF	TGTGCCAGCTCACCGGGGACTAGCGGGAGCACTCAAGAGACCCAGTACTTC
TRBJ2-1	TRBV15	TRBD2	few	CATSRSGLAGRDEQFF	TGTGCCACCAGCAGATCGGGACTAGCGGGAAGAGATGAGCAGTTCTTC
TRBJ2-5	TRBV11-2	NA	many	CASSWTTGQETQYF	TGTGCCAGCAGCTGGACCACAGGTCAAGAGACCCAGTACTTC
TRBJ1-1	TRBV5-1	NA	NA	CASSRRPPEAFF	TGCGCCAGCAGCCGCCGGCCACCTGAAGCTTTCTTT
TRBJ2-7	TRBV18	NA	many	CASSPPPGTFSYEQYF	TGTGCCAGCTCACCCCCACCAGGTACTTTCTCCTACGAGCAGTACTTC
TRBJ2-5	TRBV4-3	NA	NA	CASSQHKQQETQYF	TGCGCCAGCAGCCAACATAAACAGCAAGAGACCCAGTACTTC
TRBJ2-2	TRBV6-2/TRBV6-3	TRBD2	NA	CASSYTRLAGLNTGELFF	TGTGCCAGCAGTTACACCCGACTAGCGGGGCTGAACACCGGGGAGCTGTTTTTT
TRBJ2-3	TRBV11-2	TRBD2	many	CASSPLRDYLRGDTQYF	TGTGCCAGCAGCCCCCTCCGGGACTACCTACGAGGAGATACGCAGTATTTT
TRBJ2-3	TRBV10-3	NA	few	CAISDPSGSTDTQYF	TGTGCCATCAGTGATCCCAGCGGTAGCACAGATACGCAGTATTTT
TRBJ2-7	TRBV6-6	NA	few	CASSYSGGLVGEQYF	TGTGCCAGCAGTTACAGTGGGGGCCTCGTCGGGGAGCAGTACTTC
TRBJ2-2	TRBV11-2	TRBD2	many	CASSARTSGMNTGELFF	TGTGCCAGCAGCGCCCGGACTAGCGGGATGAACACCGGGGAGCTGTTTTTT
TRBJ1-1	TRBV7-2	NA	NA	CASSLDVRGAFF	TGTGCCAGCAGCTTAGACGTAAGGGGTGCTTTCTTT
TRBJ2-5	TRBV4-1	NA	many	CASSSEGQETQYF	TGCGCCAGCAGCTCGGAGGGGCAAGAGACCCAGTACTTC
TRBJ2-3	TRBV20-1	NA	many	CSARGGGQADTQYF	TGCAGTGCTAGAGGAGGGGGGCAGGCAGATACGCAGTATTTT
TRBJ2-7	TRBV4-1	NA	NA	CASSQKSMASYEQYF	TGCGCCAGCAGCCAAAAAAGTATGGCCTCCTACGAGCAGTACTTC
TRBJ1-1	TRBV27	NA	many	CASSFHRENTEAFF	TGTGCCAGCAGTTTTCACCGGGAGAACACTGAAGCTTTCTTT